A single sample gave rise to the 17 T cell receptor beta chains below, sequenced in a study of CD8 T cells in Susac syndrome. The RNA, about 0.5 to 1 ug, was put through reverse transcription using random hexamers. Via MiXCR, TCRdb re-called the immunoSEQ multiplex PCR reads, giving one row per CDR3 protein. The table lists 120,000 to 150,000 distinct CDR3 sequences, approximately 94% of them singletons. Input material: CD4+ T cells from PBMCs. These receptors came from a human donor in good health.

The chain joins TRBV7-8 to TRBJ2-1; 8 bases are shared with TRBD1. Looked up from germline, CDR1 is SGHVS and CDR2 is FQNEAQ. V lost 4 bases to trimming and J lost 8 bases; unmatched junction nucleotides: 13. The CDR3 runs to 16 residues. CDR3 protein: CASSSRGQGAQDEQFF. The CDR3, as DNA: TGTGCCAGCAGCTCCCGAGGCCAGGGGGCGCAAGATGAGCAGTTCTTC.

The chain is built from TRBV19 and TRBJ2-7; D is possibly TRBD2 (6 bases). The CDR3 has 14 residues. Trimming cost V 5 bases and J 6 bases, with 17 bases left between them. Germline CDR1 LNHDA, CDR2 SQIVND (reference sequence). The CDR3 sequence is CASSWGTSGSEQYF. The CDR3 DNA follows: TGTGCCAGTAGTTGGGGGACTTCGGGCTCCGAGCAGTACTTC. Full variable domain (missing parts from reference TRBV19 and TRBJ2-7): DGGITQSPKYLFRKEGQNVTLSCEQNLNHDAMYWYRQDPGQGLRLIYYSQIVNDFQKGDIAEGYSVSREKKESFPLTVTSAQKNPTAFYLCASSWGTSGSEQYFGPGTRLTVT.

The CDR3 bases are TGTGCCAGCAGTGATCCACCATCCTACGAGCAGTACTTC. Protein product: CASSDPPSYEQYF. J is TRBJ2-7 and V is TRBV2; D is ambiguous. V was clipped by 3 bases and J by 1 base, with 7 bases between them. The CDR3 has 13 amino acids. Germline CDR1 and CDR2: SNHLY and FYNNEI.

The chain joins TRBV15 to TRBJ2-7; 7 nucleotides align to TRBD1. Germline V gene data show CDR1 as LNHNV and CDR2 as YYDKDF (reference sequence). Unmatched junction bases numbered 4, after V lost 2 bases and J lost 3 bases. The CDR3 loop spans 14 amino acids. The CDR3 region is CATSRQRTGYEQYF. DNA of the CDR3: TGTGCCACCAGCAGACAGAGGACAGGCTACGAGCAGTACTTC.

This clonotype was recorded a few times. J is TRBJ2-1 and V is TRBV7-9; 12 bases are shared with TRBD2. Germline V lookup: CDR1 SEHNR, CDR2 FQNEAQ (reference sequence). The V gene end was trimmed by 1 base and the J gene end by 7 bases; junction bases not matched to a gene: 2. CDR3 length: 15 amino acids. The CDR3 loop reads CASSLGTSGINEQFF. The CDR3 DNA follows: TGTGCCAGCAGCTTAGGGACTAGCGGGATTAATGAGCAGTTCTTC.

This chain connects TRBV19 to TRBJ2-7, with D unclear. This CDR3 comprises 12 residues. The V and J ends lost 3 bases and 5 bases respectively, with 8 bases between them. The germline V gene has CDR1 LNHDA and CDR2 SQIVND (reference sequence). CDR3 in DNA: TGTGCCAGTAGTATGTCTCGGGACGAGCAGTACTTC. Amino acid sequence: CASSMSRDEQYF. The complete variable domain, with remaining parts taken from reference TRBV19 and TRBJ2-7, reads DGGITQSPKYLFRKEGQNVTLSCEQNLNHDAMYWYRQDPGQGLRLIYYSQIVNDFQKGDIAEGYSVSREKKESFPLTVTSAQKNPTAFYLCASSMSRDEQYFGPGTRLTVT.

The chain combines TRBV3-1 with TRBJ2-5; 10 bases fit TRBD2. The trim removed 3 bases at V and 4 bases at J, leaving 5 bases unmatched. Germline-derived CDR1 and CDR2 are LGHDT and YNNKEL (reference sequence). The CDR3 covers 15 residues. The CDR3 reads CASSQSGRARETQYF. CDR3 nucleotide sequence: TGTGCCAGCAGCCAGAGCGGGAGGGCCAGAGAGACCCAGTACTTC.

The chain employs TRBV20-1 and TRBJ2-2; D is possibly TRBD2 (5 bases). V shed 6 bases and J shed 3 bases, with 8 bases lying between them. The CDR3 sequence is 12 residues long. The germline V gene encodes CDR1 DFQATT and CDR2 SNEGSKA (reference sequence). The CDR3 loop is CSAQEDTGELFF. The CDR3 nucleotides read TGCAGTGCCCAGGAGGACACCGGGGAGCTGTTTTTT.

This chain connects TRBV18 to TRBJ2-4; 8 positions agree with TRBD2. The germline CDR1 and CDR2 sequences are KGHSH and LQKENI. V shed 3 bases, J shed 5 bases, and the junction held 3 bases outside the gene matches. The CDR3 spans 14 residues. The CDR3 reads CASSPGLGENIQYF. The CDR3 nucleotides are TGTGCCAGCTCACCGGGACTAGGAGAAAACATTCAGTACTTC.

This rearrangement joins TRBV7-9 to TRBJ1-1; a possible D gene is TRBD1 (6 bases). CDR1 and CDR2 from the germline V gene are SEHNR and FQNEAQ (reference sequence). The CDR3 is 12 amino acids. V was pared by 4 bases and J by 7 bases, with 10 bases between. The CDR3 loop reads CASSWDIREAFF. CDR3 DNA sequence: TGTGCCAGCAGCTGGGACATACGTGAAGCTTTCTTT.

V and J are TRBV2 and TRBJ1-1; 9 positions agree with TRBD1. The CDR3 loop spans 14 amino acids. The V gene end was trimmed by 6 bases and the J gene end by 3 bases; junction bases not matched to a gene: 5. Germline loops: CDR1 SNHLY, CDR2 FYNNEI. CDR3 coding DNA: TGTGCCAGCAGACACAGGGGGCCTCACACTGAAGCTTTCTTT. Encoded protein: CASRHRGPHTEAFF.

In its sample, this clonotype was seen a few times. This chain connects TRBV4-1 to TRBJ2-7; TRBD2 agrees at 11 bases. The CDR3 spans 18 residues. CDR1 and CDR2 (germline): MGHRA, YSYEKL. Trimming cost V 0 bases and J 0 bases; bases outside gene matches: 7. The CDR3 DNA is TGCGCCAGCAGCCAAGATCTAGCGGGAGGCCTTCTCTCCTACGAGCAGTACTTC. Its protein product is CASSQDLAGGLLSYEQYF.

The CDR3, as DNA: TGCGCCAGCAGCCCGGGACAGGGTTGGGACAATGAGCAGTTCTTC. Its translation: CASSPGQGWDNEQFF. This chain links TRBV5-1 with TRBJ2-1; TRBD1 matches 9 bases. V lost 4 bases to trimming and J lost 5 bases; unmatched junction nucleotides: 7. Germline values: CDR1 SGHRS, CDR2 YFSETQ. The CDR3 runs to 15 residues.

The rearrangement joins TRBV11-2 to TRBJ2-5, with D possibly being TRBD1 (6 bases). The CDR3 sequence is 14 residues long. Germline values: CDR1 SGHAT, CDR2 FQNNGV. V lost 3 bases, J lost 2 bases, and 10 bases lay in between. For the CDR3, the DNA is TGTGCCAGCAGCTTTGGGGGCCGGCAAGAGACCCAGTACTTC. This encodes CASSFGGRQETQYF.

The chain combines TRBV27 with TRBJ2-1; the D is unclear. Trimming removed 6 bases at V and 0 bases at J, with 12 bases between. Germline assignment: CDR1 MNHEY and CDR2 SMNVEV (reference sequence). CDR3 size: 15 residues. Written as DNA, the CDR3 is TGTGCCAGCAGCAATTACCGAAGCTCCTACAATGAGCAGTTCTTC. Translating it yields CASSNYRSSYNEQFF.

This chain joins TRBV12-3 or TRBV12-4 and TRBJ2-3; 9 bases align to TRBD2. The CDR3 consists of 15 residues. Unmatched junction bases numbered 6, after V lost 3 bases and J lost 5 bases. The CDR3 bases are TGTGCCAGCAGTTTTGGGGGTAGCGGGAGAGATACGCAGTATTTT. Residues: CASSFGGSGRDTQYF.

The rearrangement links TRBV18 to TRBJ1-5; tentative D call: TRBD1 (5 bases). V was shortened by 2 bases and J by 7 bases, with 12 bases between the two germline ends. The CDR3 has 14 residues. CDR1 is KGHSH and CDR2 is LQKENI in the germline V gene. Here the CDR3 DNA reads TGTGCCAGCTCACCAGAGAGGGGCGGGCAGCCCCAGCATTTT. This sequence encodes CASSPERGGQPQHF.